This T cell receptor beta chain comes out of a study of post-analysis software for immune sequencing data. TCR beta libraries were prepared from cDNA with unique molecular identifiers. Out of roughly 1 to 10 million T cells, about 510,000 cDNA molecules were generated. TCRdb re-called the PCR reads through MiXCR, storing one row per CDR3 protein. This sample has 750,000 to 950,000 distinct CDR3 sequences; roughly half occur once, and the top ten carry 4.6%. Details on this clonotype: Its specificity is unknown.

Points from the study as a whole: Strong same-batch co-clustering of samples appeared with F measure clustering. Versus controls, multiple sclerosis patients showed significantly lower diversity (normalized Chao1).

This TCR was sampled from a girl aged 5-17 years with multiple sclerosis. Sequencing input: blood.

The CDR3 DNA is TGCGCCACCAAGTTCACAGGCCACACCTTC. This encodes CATKFTGHTF. The chain employs TRBV10-2 and TRBJ1-2; a weak D match, TRBD1 (5 bases). The CDR3 contains 10 residues. V shed 10 bases and J shed 12 bases, with 15 bases lying between them. The germline V gene has CDR1 WSHSY and CDR2 SAAADI.